This T cell receptor (beta chain) comes out of a study of molecular identifiers for immune sequencing clone quantification. Study background: The replicates split RNA from around 18,000 or 91,000 naive CD8 cells five ways and sequenced four.

The CDR3 loop spans 15 amino acids. V was trimmed by 3 bases and J by 1 base, leaving 7 bases between them. From germline, CDR1 is SGHDN and CDR2 FVKESK. In the sort, naive CD8 T cells were defined as CD8+CD4-CCR7+CD45RA+. TCRdb ran MiXCR on the PCR reads and lists one entry per CDR3 protein. There are approximately 550,000 distinct CDR3 sequences in the sample; roughly 26% occur only once, and roughly 0.77% lies in the top ten. This clonotype was seen many times. Its antigen is as yet unknown. Broader study findings: Over 97% of effector molecules, yet under 1% of naive-cell molecules, were held by clones above 20 RNA copies. Highly expanded clone sizes could be underestimated by identical TCR molecules that share a barcode.

This receptor was obtained from a human donor in good health. Some libraries in this study had Jurkat cell RNA spiked in. The sample consisted of naive CD8+ T cells from blood, with Jurkat cell RNA spiked in. Subset in this sample: FACS-sorted CD8+CD4-CCR7+CD45RA+ naive T cells. The gene calls are TRBV14 and TRBJ2-6; D not certain. The CDR3 nucleotides are TGTGCCAGCAGCCATGACAAGTCTGGGGCCAACGTCCTGACTTTC. This encodes CASSHDKSGANVLTF.